The T cell receptor beta chain under discussion was sequenced for a study of OX40 agonist ivuxolimab in advanced cancers. Looking at the study overall: Every 2 weeks, patients got intravenous ivuxolimab at one of six dose levels (0.01-10 mg/kg). Study-level results: At 0.1 to 3.0 mg/kg and by week 6, CD4+ and CD8+ T cells in the blood had expanded clonally.

Regarding this clone: Its antigen remains unknown.

The V end lost 2 bases, the J end lost 5 bases, and 10 bases lay between the germline ends. The CDR3 has 13 residues. Germline V gene lookup returns CDR1 MNHEY and CDR2 SMNVEV (reference sequence). Measured with immunoSEQ multiplex PCR; TCRdb has only the in-frame clones, and not every one. The repertoire holds 100,000 or so clones, with about 96% as singletons. The clonotype originates from an adult with an advanced solid tumor such as melanoma, head and neck, liver or kidney cancer. The rearrangement links TRBV27 to TRBJ2-7; D remains ambiguous. Material: CD4+ or CD8+ T cells sorted from blood, obtained in a trial of the OX40 agonist ivuxolimab. CDR3 in DNA: TGTGCCAGCAGTTTAGGGCTCGGGCACGAGCAGTACTTC. This sequence encodes CASSLGLGHEQYF.